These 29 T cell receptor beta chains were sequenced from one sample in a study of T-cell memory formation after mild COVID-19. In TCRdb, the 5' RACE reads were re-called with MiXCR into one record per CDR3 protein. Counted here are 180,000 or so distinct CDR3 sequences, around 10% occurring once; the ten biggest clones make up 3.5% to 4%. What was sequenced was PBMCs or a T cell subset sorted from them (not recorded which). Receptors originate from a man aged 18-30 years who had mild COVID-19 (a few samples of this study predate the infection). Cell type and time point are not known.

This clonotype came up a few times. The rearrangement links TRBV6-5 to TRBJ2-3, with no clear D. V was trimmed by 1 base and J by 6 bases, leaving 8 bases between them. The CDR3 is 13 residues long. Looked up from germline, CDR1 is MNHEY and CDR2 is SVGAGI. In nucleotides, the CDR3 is TGTGCCAGCAGTTACTTCCCCCTGGATACGCAGTATTTT. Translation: CASSYFPLDTQYF.

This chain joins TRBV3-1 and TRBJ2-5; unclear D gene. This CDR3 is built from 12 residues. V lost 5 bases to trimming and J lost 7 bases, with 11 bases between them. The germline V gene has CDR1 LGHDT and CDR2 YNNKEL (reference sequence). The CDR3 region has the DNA TGTGCCAGCAGCACGCCCCTAGGGACCCAGTACTTC. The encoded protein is CASSTPLGTQYF.

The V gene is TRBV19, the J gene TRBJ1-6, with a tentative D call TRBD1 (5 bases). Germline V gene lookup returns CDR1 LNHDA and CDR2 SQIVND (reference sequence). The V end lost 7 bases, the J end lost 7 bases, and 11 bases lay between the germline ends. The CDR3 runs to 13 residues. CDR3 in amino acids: CASMEGMNSPLHF. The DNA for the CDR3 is TGTGCCAGTATGGAGGGGATGAATTCACCCCTCCACTTT.

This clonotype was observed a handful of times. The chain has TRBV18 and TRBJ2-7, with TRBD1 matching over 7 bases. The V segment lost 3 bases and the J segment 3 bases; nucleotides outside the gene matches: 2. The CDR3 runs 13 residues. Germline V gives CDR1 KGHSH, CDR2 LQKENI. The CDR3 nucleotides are TGTGCCAGCTCACCTAGACAGGGCTACGAGCAGTACTTC. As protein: CASSPRQGYEQYF.

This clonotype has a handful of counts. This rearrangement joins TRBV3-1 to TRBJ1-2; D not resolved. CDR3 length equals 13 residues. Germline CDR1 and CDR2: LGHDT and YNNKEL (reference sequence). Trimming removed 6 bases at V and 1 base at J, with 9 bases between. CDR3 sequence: CASRAARNYGYTF. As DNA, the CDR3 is TGTGCCAGCAGGGCAGCCCGTAACTATGGCTACACCTTC.

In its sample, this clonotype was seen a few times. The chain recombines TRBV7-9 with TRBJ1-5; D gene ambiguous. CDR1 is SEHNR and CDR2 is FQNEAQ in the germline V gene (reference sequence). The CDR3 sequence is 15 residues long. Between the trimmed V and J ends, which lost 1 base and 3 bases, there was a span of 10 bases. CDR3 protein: CASSLEGGLNQPQHF. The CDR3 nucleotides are TGTGCCAGCAGCTTAGAAGGAGGCCTCAATCAGCCCCAGCATTTT.

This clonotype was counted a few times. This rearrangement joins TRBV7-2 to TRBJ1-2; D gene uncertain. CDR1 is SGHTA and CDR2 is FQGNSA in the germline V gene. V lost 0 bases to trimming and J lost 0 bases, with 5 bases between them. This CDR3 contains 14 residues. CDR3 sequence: CASSLAGANYGYTF. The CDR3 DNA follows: TGTGCCAGCAGCTTAGCGGGCGCTAACTATGGCTACACCTTC.

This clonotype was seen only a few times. CDR3 coding DNA: TGTGCCAGCAGTTCGGACAGGGTGAGCAATCAGCCCCAGCATTTT. This encodes CASSSDRVSNQPQHF. The chain is built from TRBV12-3 or TRBV12-4 and TRBJ1-5; 8 bases align to TRBD1. There are 15 residues in the CDR3. J lost 1 base, V lost 4 bases, and 3 bases had no gene match.

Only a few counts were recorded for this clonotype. The CDR3 spells CASSLTGLGTEAFF. The CDR3 DNA reads as TGTGCCAGCAGCTTGACGGGTTTGGGCACTGAAGCTTTCTTT. The chain has TRBV11-2 and TRBJ1-1; D gene uncertain. The CDR3 spans 14 residues. V gave up 3 bases and J gave up 4 bases, with 12 bases separating them. Looked up from germline, CDR1 is SGHAT and CDR2 is FQNNGV.

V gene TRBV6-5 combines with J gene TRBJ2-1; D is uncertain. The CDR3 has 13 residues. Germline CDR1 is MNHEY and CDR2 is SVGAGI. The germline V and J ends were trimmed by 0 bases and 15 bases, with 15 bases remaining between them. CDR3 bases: TGTGCCAGCAGTTACTCCTCTAGTGACGGACGGTTCTTC. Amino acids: CASSYSSSDGRFF.

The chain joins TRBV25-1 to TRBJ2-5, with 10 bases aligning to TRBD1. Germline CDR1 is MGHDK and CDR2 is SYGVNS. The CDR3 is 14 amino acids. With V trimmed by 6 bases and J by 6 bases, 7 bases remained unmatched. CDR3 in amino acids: CASSGTGALKTQYF. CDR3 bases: TGTGCCAGCAGCGGGACAGGGGCCCTAAAGACCCAGTACTTC.

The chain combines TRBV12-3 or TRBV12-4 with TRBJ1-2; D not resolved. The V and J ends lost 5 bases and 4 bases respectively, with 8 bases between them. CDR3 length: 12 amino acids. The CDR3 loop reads CASSGRTYGYTF. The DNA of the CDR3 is TGTGCCAGCAGTGGCCGTACCTATGGCTACACCTTC.

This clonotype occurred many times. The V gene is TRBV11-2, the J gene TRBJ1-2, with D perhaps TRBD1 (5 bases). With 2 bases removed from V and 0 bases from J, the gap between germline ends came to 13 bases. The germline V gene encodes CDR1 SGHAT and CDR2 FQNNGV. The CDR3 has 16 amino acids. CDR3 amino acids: CASSLIQWGANYGYTF. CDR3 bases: TGTGCCAGCAGCTTAATTCAATGGGGCGCTAACTATGGCTACACCTTC.

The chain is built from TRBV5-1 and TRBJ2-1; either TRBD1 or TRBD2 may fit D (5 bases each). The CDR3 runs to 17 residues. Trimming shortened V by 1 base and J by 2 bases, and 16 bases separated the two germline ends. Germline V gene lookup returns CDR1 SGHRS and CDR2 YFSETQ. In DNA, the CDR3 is TGCGCCAGCAGCTTGACTGGAGATAGGGGAGCCTACAATGAGCAGTTCTTC. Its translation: CASSLTGDRGAYNEQFF.

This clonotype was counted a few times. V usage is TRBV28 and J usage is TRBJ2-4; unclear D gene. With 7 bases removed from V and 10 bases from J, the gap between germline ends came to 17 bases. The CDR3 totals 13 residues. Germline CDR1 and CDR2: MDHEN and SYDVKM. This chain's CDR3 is CASTPRETQIQYF. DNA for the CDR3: TGTGCCAGCACCCCCCGCGAGACGCAGATTCAGTACTTC.

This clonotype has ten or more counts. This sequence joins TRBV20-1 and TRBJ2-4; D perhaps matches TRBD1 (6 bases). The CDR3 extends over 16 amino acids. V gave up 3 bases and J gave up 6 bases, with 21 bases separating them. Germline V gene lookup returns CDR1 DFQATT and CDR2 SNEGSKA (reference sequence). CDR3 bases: TGCAGTGCTAGGCCCCACTCCGACAGGTGGGGAAACATTCAGTACTTC. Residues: CSARPHSDRWGNIQYF.

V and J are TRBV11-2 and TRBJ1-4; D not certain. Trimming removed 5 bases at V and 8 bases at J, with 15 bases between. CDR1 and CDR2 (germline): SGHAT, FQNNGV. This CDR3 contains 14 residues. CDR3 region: CASSQRLLQEKLFF. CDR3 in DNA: TGTGCCAGCAGCCAGAGACTACTTCAGGAAAAACTGTTTTTT. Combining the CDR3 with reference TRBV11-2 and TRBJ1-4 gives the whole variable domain EAGVAQSPRYKIIEKRQSVAFWCNPISGHATLYWYQQILGQGPKLLIQFQNNGVVDDSQLPKDRFSAERLKGVDSTLKIQPAKLEDSAVYLCASSQRLLQEKLFFGSGTQLSVL.

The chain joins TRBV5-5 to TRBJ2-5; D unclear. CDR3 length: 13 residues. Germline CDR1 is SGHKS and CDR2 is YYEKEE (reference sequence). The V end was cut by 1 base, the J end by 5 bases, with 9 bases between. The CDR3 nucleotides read TGTGCCAGCAGCTTGTCCAGGAAGGAGACCCAGTACTTC. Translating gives CASSLSRKETQYF.

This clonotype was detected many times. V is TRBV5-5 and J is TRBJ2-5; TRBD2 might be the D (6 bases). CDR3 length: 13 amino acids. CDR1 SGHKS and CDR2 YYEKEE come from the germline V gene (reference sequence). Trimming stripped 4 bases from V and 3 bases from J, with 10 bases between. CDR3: CASSQGLEETQYF. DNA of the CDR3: TGTGCCAGCAGCCAGGGACTTGAAGAGACCCAGTACTTC.

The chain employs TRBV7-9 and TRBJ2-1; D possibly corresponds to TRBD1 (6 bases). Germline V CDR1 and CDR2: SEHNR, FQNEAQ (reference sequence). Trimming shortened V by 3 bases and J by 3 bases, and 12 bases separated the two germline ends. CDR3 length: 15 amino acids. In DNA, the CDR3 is TGTGCCAGCAGCTTCAGGGGATTGGGCTACAATGAGCAGTTCTTC. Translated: CASSFRGLGYNEQFF.

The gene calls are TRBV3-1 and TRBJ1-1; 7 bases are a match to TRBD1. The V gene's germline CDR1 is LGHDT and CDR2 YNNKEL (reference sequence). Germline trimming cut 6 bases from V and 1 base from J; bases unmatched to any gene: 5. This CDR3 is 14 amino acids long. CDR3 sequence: CASRLGQANTEAFF. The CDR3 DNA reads TGTGCCAGCAGGCTCGGACAGGCGAACACTGAAGCTTTCTTT.

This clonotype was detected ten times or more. CDR3 sequence reads: CASSFGGGETQYF. The CDR3 DNA follows: TGTGCCAGCAGCTTCGGGGGTGGGGAGACCCAGTACTTC. V is TRBV7-3 and J is TRBJ2-5, with D possibly matching TRBD2 (6 bases). Trimming removed 3 bases from V and 5 bases from J, with 10 bases in between. The CDR3 loop spans 13 amino acids. Germline loops: CDR1 SGHTA, CDR2 FQGTGA.

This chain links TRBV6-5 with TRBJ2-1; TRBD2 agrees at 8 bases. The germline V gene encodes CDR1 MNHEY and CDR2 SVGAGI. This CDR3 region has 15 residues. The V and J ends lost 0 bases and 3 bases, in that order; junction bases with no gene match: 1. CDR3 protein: CASSYSTSGYNEQFF. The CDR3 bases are TGTGCCAGCAGTTACTCAACTAGCGGCTACAATGAGCAGTTCTTC.

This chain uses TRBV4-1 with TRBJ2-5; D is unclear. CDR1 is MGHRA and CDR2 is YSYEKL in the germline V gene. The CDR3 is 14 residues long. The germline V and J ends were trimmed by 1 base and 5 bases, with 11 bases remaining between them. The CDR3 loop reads CASSQGDAMETQYF. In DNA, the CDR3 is TGCGCCAGCAGCCAAGGGGATGCGATGGAGACCCAGTACTTC.

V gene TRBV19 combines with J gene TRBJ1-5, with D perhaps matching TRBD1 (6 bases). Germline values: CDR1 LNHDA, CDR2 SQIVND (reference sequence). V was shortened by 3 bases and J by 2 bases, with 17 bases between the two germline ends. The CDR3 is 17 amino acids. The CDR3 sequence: CASSIHIREGGNQPQHF. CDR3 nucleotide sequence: TGTGCCAGTAGTATCCACATCAGGGAGGGGGGCAATCAGCCCCAGCATTTT. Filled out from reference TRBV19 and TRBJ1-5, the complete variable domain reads DGGITQSPKYLFRKEGQNVTLSCEQNLNHDAMYWYRQDPGQGLRLIYYSQIVNDFQKGDIAEGYSVSREKKESFPLTVTSAQKNPTAFYLCASSIHIREGGNQPQHFGDGTRLSIL.

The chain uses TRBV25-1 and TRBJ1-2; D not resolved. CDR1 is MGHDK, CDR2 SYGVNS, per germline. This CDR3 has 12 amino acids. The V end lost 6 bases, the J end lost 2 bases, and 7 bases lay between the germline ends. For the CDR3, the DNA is TGTGCCAGCAGACAGACCAACTATGGCTACACCTTC. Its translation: CASRQTNYGYTF.

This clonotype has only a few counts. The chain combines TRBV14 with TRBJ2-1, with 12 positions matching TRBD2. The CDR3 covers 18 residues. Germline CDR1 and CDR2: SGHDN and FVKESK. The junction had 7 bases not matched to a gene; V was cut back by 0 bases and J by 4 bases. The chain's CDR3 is CASSQDPLAGGAYNEQFF. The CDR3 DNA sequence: TGTGCCAGCAGCCAAGATCCCCTAGCGGGGGGGGCTTACAATGAGCAGTTCTTC.

The CDR3 reads CSVGKRGGDTDTQYF. DNA for the CDR3: TGCAGCGTTGGGAAACGGGGGGGCGACACAGATACGCAGTATTTT. This chain links TRBV29-1 with TRBJ2-3, with 8 positions matching TRBD2. The V and J ends lost 4 bases and 2 bases, in that order; junction bases with no gene match: 8. CDR1 and CDR2 (germline): SQVTM, ANQGSEA. This CDR3 comprises 15 residues.

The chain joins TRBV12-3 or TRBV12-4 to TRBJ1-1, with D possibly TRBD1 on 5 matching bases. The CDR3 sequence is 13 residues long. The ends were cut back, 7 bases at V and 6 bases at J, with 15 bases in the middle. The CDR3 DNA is TGTGCCAGCAACCCGTGGGGCCCCTCTGAAGCTTTCTTT. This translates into CASNPWGPSEAFF.